The clone carrying this TCR beta chain was counted between two and nine times. Its antigen is unidentified. This sample was included in a study of cytomegalovirus exposure and HLA in healthy donors. Findings and limits, study-wide: The authors listed about 170 TCR beta chains as cytomegalovirus-associated.

There are 16 residues in the CDR3. Germline V gene data show CDR1 as MDHEN and CDR2 as SYDVKM. V was clipped by 6 bases and J by 0 bases; unmatched bases: 7. Healthy bone marrow donors supplied every sample. Use of 60 Vbeta and 13 Jbeta primers characterized the PCR. Measured with immunoSEQ multiplex PCR; TCRdb has only the in-frame clones, and not every one. This sample carries about 94,000 clones, over 60% of them seen once, and the ten largest clones take around 4%. The chain uses TRBV28 and TRBJ1-4, with 7 bases that match TRBD1. The sample taken for sequencing was PBMCs. This TCR was sampled from a man aged 30 to 39 in good health and CMV-seronegative. The CDR3 sequence is CASSPGGQPTNEKLFF. The CDR3 bases are TGTGCCAGCAGCCCCGGGGGACAGCCAACTAATGAAAAACTGTTTTTT.